This passage covers 15 T cell receptor beta chains from one sample sequenced in a study of CD8+ T cells in alopecia areata. RNA was isolated and reverse transcribed to cDNA, the sequencing template. Generated by immunoSEQ multiplex PCR, the TCRdb table keeps only in-frame clones and is missing some. The table has some 220,000 clones, about 57% seen once. Treatment noted: oral pan-JAK inhibitor, 5-10 mg twice daily. The source material was CD4+ T cells sorted from blood, sampled at week 4, from a patient treated with tofacitinib. The receptors originated from a human donor with alopecia areata.

The V call is TRBV28, the J call TRBJ1-2, with 7 bases matching TRBD1. Germline CDR1 and CDR2: MDHEN and SYDVKM. With V trimmed by 6 bases and J by 8 bases, 9 bases remained unmatched. CDR3 length: 13 residues. Here the CDR3 DNA reads TGTGCCAGCAGGATAACAGGGGCGAGGGGCTACACCTTC. This codes for CASRITGARGYTF.

This chain joins TRBV29-1 and TRBJ1-2; 8 nucleotides agree with TRBD1. The CDR3 covers 14 residues. V lost 6 bases, J lost 7 bases, and 13 bases stayed unmatched. Germline CDR1 is SQVTM and CDR2 is ANQGSEA. CDR3 in amino acids: CSVGPAGGQGGYTF. CDR3 in DNA: TGCAGCGTCGGTCCGGCAGGGGGCCAGGGTGGCTACACCTTC.

At least ten counts were recorded for this clone. The V call is TRBV28, the J call TRBJ1-4, with D perhaps matching TRBD1 (5 bases). CDR1 and CDR2 (germline): MDHEN, SYDVKM. Trimming shortened V by 2 bases and J by 0 bases, and 7 bases separated the two germline ends. The CDR3 covers 15 residues. CDR3 region: CASSLGGTTNEKLFF. In DNA form, the CDR3 reads TGTGCCAGCAGTTTAGGGGGGACAACTAATGAAAAACTGTTTTTT.

This clone has only a few counts. The chain uses TRBV5-1 and TRBJ2-5; D is perhaps TRBD1 (5 bases). This CDR3 is 13 amino acids long. Germline lookup yields CDR1 SGHRS and CDR2 YFSETQ. V lost 4 bases to trimming and J lost 3 bases, with 10 bases between them. The CDR3 loop reads CASSRTQEETQYF. Here the CDR3 DNA reads TGCGCCAGCAGCCGAACACAGGAAGAGACCCAGTACTTC.

V gene TRBV6-1 combines with J gene TRBJ2-4, with D tentatively TRBD1 (6 bases). V dropped 5 bases and J dropped 0 bases, with 8 bases sitting between them. This CDR3 contains 14 residues. The germline CDR1 and CDR2 sequences are MNHNS and SASEGT. The CDR3 sequence is CASSPRGAKNIQYF. CDR3 sequence (DNA): TGTGCCAGCAGTCCCAGGGGAGCCAAAAACATTCAGTACTTC.

The CDR3 sequence is CASSYDSYGYTF. CDR3 DNA: TGTGCCAGCTCATACGACAGCTATGGCTACACCTTC. The chain is built from TRBV18 and TRBJ1-2; D is perhaps TRBD1 (5 bases). Germline V gene data show CDR1 as KGHSH and CDR2 as LQKENI. CDR3 length: 12 residues. V gave up 5 bases and J gave up 4 bases, with 8 bases separating them.

In this sample, this clone turned up a few times. The gene calls are TRBV19 and TRBJ1-1, with D perhaps matching TRBD1 (6 bases). Trimming shortened V by 2 bases and J by 0 bases, and 10 bases separated the two germline ends. Germline CDR1 LNHDA, CDR2 SQIVND (reference sequence). The CDR3 contains 15 residues. CDR3 sequence: CASSITGDMNTEAFF. CDR3 in DNA: TGTGCCAGTAGTATAACGGGGGACATGAACACTGAAGCTTTCTTT. The full variable domain, with the rest looked up from reference TRBV19 and TRBJ1-1, is DGGITQSPKYLFRKEGQNVTLSCEQNLNHDAMYWYRQDPGQGLRLIYYSQIVNDFQKGDIAEGYSVSREKKESFPLTVTSAQKNPTAFYLCASSITGDMNTEAFFGQGTRLTVV.

The chain is built from TRBV19 and TRBJ1-5; D not resolved. The V gene's germline CDR1 is LNHDA and CDR2 SQIVND (reference sequence). V was pared by 2 bases and J by 4 bases, with 12 bases between. This CDR3 contains 15 residues. As DNA, the CDR3 is TGTGCCAGTAGTATACGTGGAGGAAGTAATCAGCCCCAGCATTTT. Its translation: CASSIRGGSNQPQHF. The full variable domain, rest sourced from reference TRBV19 and TRBJ1-5, is DGGITQSPKYLFRKEGQNVTLSCEQNLNHDAMYWYRQDPGQGLRLIYYSQIVNDFQKGDIAEGYSVSREKKESFPLTVTSAQKNPTAFYLCASSIRGGSNQPQHFGDGTRLSIL.

This clone was observed a single time. The genes are TRBV30 and TRBJ2-6; tentatively, D is TRBD1 (6 bases). This CDR3 contains 14 residues. CDR1 and CDR2 from the germline V gene are GTSNPN and SVGIG (reference sequence). CDR3 nucleotide sequence: TGTGCTAGACAGGAAGGTGCCGGGGCCAACGTCCTGACTTTC. Translating it yields CARQEGAGANVLTF.

The chain links TRBV7-2 to TRBJ2-3, with D perhaps assigned TRBD1 or TRBD2 (6 bases each). Germline CDR1 SGHTA, CDR2 FQGNSA. The CDR3 has 14 amino acids. Trimming stripped 1 base from V and 6 bases from J, with 11 bases between. The CDR3 reads CASSLVRGRDTQYF. In DNA, the CDR3 is TGTGCCAGCAGCTTAGTACGGGGGCGGGATACGCAGTATTTT. The variable domain in full, with the rest retrieved from reference TRBV7-2 and TRBJ2-3, is GAGVSQSPSNKVTEKGKDVELRCDPISGHTALYWYRQSLGQGLEFLIYFQGNSAPDKSGLPSDRFSAERTGGSVSTLTIQRTQQEDSAVYLCASSLVRGRDTQYFGPGTRLTVL.

The sample holds a few counts of this clone. This chain's CDR3 is CAISNRLGTPLHF. The CDR3 DNA reads TGTGCCATCAGTAACCGACTGGGGACACCCCTCCACTTT. The chain employs TRBV10-3 and TRBJ1-6; the D is unclear. Germline-derived CDR1 and CDR2 are ENHRY and SYGVKD. Between the trimmed V and J ends, which lost 5 bases and 11 bases, there was a span of 13 bases. The CDR3 loop spans 13 amino acids.

This clone has a handful of counts. This chain uses TRBV4-3 with TRBJ2-6, with D possibly being TRBD1 (6 bases). Per germline, CDR1 LGHNA and CDR2 YSLEER. V lost 4 bases to trimming and J lost 0 bases, with 10 bases between them. CDR3 size: 16 residues. CDR3 nucleotides: TGCGCCAGCAGCCCGAGGGGGAGCTCTGGGGCCAACGTCCTGACTTTC. Residues: CASSPRGSSGANVLTF.

The chain combines TRBV9 with TRBJ2-1; 15 bases fit TRBD2. The CDR3 totals 16 residues. The V and J ends lost 4 bases and 9 bases, in that order; junction bases with no gene match: 8. Per germline, CDR1 SGDLS and CDR2 YYNGEE. Here the CDR3 DNA reads TGTGCCAGCAGCTTGACCGGGACTAGCGGGGGGTCTGAGCAGTTCTTC. Residues: CASSLTGTSGGSEQFF.

In its sample, this clone was seen once. Written as DNA, the CDR3 is TGTGCCAGCAGCTTAATGGGCGGCCAAGAGACCCAGTACTTC. It specifies CASSLMGGQETQYF. The chain employs TRBV7-3 and TRBJ2-5; D is undetermined. Deletions cut 1 base from V and 1 base from J, with 7 bases between. Looked up from germline, CDR1 is SGHTA and CDR2 is FQGTGA. The CDR3 totals 14 residues.

The V and J genes are TRBV30 and TRBJ2-7; 12 bases map to TRBD1. The CDR3 totals 14 residues. The V gene's germline CDR1 is GTSNPN and CDR2 SVGIG (reference sequence). The J segment lost 2 bases and the V segment lost 4 bases, leaving 3 bases of the junction unmatched. CDR3 DNA sequence: TGTGCCTGGAACCGGGACAGGGGGCCCTACGAGCAGTACTTC. Protein: CAWNRDRGPYEQYF. Looking up the rest from reference TRBV30 and TRBJ2-7 gives the full variable domain: SQTIHQWPATLVQPVGSPLSLECTVEGTSNPNLYWYRQAAGRGLQLLFYSVGIGQISSEVPQNLSASRPQDRQFILSSKKLLLSDSGFYLCAWNRDRGPYEQYFGPGTRLTVT.